The 27 T cell receptor beta chains in this list originate from one sample, sequenced in a study of cytomegalovirus exposure and HLA in healthy donors. The PCR employed 60 Vbeta primers together with 13 Jbeta primers. The method was immunoSEQ multiplex PCR; TCRdb's version includes in-frame clones alone and lacks a portion of them. The listing contains 100,000 to 150,000 clones. Sequencing used PBMCs. The receptors were sampled from a woman aged 40-49 years in good health and CMV-seropositive.

J is TRBJ1-2 and V is TRBV30; the match to TRBD1 covers 7 bases. This CDR3 comprises 14 residues. Trimming at V came to 0 bases and at J to 6 bases, leaving 7 bases not matched to a gene. Germline V CDR1 and CDR2: GTSNPN, SVGIG (reference sequence). This chain's CDR3 is CAWSVEIQGDGYTF. The CDR3 region has the DNA TGTGCCTGGAGTGTAGAGATTCAGGGGGATGGCTACACCTTC.

The gene calls are TRBV6-4 and TRBJ1-2; D is undetermined. CDR3 length: 14 amino acids. Trimming removed 6 bases from V and 3 bases from J, with 14 bases in between. Germline V gene data show CDR1 as MRHNA and CDR2 as SNTAGT. The CDR3 here is CASRKSGGDYGYTF. The CDR3 DNA follows: TGTGCCAGCAGGAAATCGGGCGGGGACTATGGCTACACCTTC.

V usage is TRBV4-3 and J usage is TRBJ2-3; tentatively, D is TRBD2 (5 bases). Trimming pared 8 bases from V and 1 base from J, leaving 16 bases between. Germline V gene sequence: CDR1 LGHNA, CDR2 YSLEER. This CDR3 is 15 amino acids long. Written as DNA, the CDR3 is TGCGCCAGCGCCGCCTATGTGGGAGGCACAGATACGCAGTATTTT. Protein product: CASAAYVGGTDTQYF.

The chain is built from TRBV7-3 and TRBJ2-2; D possibly corresponds to TRBD1 (6 bases). The germline V gene has CDR1 SGHTA and CDR2 FQGTGA. Deletions cut 2 bases from V and 2 bases from J, with 15 bases between. The CDR3 spans 17 residues. The CDR3 DNA is TGTGCCAGCAGCTTAGGGGGCTGGACGGGTAACACCGGGGAGCTGTTTTTT. This gives the protein CASSLGGWTGNTGELFF.

V gene TRBV7-3 combines with J gene TRBJ2-3; a weak D match, TRBD2 (5 bases). The CDR3 totals 14 residues. The ends were cut back, 5 bases at V and 2 bases at J, with 11 bases in the middle. Germline CDR1 and CDR2: SGHTA and FQGTGA. This CDR3 reads CASSRTSTTDTQYF. The CDR3 coding sequence is TGTGCCAGCAGCCGCACTAGTACCACAGATACGCAGTATTTT.

V and J are TRBV5-5 and TRBJ2-5, with D tentatively TRBD1 (5 bases). Germline V gene lookup returns CDR1 SGHKS and CDR2 YYEKEE (reference sequence). V lost 2 bases to trimming and J lost 0 bases, with 8 bases between them. The CDR3 sequence is 14 residues long. Here the CDR3 DNA reads TGTGCCAGCAGCTTACCAGGGAACCAAGAGACCCAGTACTTC. Amino acid sequence: CASSLPGNQETQYF.

The gene calls are TRBV30 and TRBJ2-3, with TRBD2 identical over 7 bases. The CDR3 length is 13 residues. Germline V gene data show CDR1 as GTSNPN and CDR2 as SVGIG (reference sequence). With 0 bases clipped from V and 6 bases from J, the junction kept 3 bases outside the gene matches. CDR3 coding DNA: TGTGCCTGGAGTGTAGGGAGGGCGGATACGCAGTATTTT. As protein: CAWSVGRADTQYF.

The chain links TRBV5-4 to TRBJ1-4; a weak D match, TRBD1 (5 bases). Trimming took off 5 bases at V and 1 base at J, with 9 bases between the two ends. The CDR3 has 14 residues. The germline CDR1 and CDR2 sequences are SGHNT and YYREEE (reference sequence). This CDR3 reads CASRLQGTNEKLFF. As DNA, the CDR3 is TGTGCCAGCAGACTGCAGGGAACTAATGAAAAACTGTTTTTT.

The chain has TRBV6-5 and TRBJ1-2; 7 nucleotides align to TRBD1. Unmatched junction bases numbered 6, after V lost 5 bases and J lost 3 bases. Looked up from germline, CDR1 is MNHEY and CDR2 is SVGAGI. This CDR3 is built from 14 residues. The CDR3 sequence is CASSTLDRDYGYTF. The CDR3 DNA is TGTGCCAGCAGTACTTTAGACAGGGACTATGGCTACACCTTC.

V and J are TRBV18 and TRBJ2-1, with D unclear. The CDR3 loop spans 14 amino acids. Trimming removed 3 bases from V and 6 bases from J, with 12 bases in between. Germline V lookup: CDR1 KGHSH, CDR2 LQKENI. The DNA for the CDR3 is TGTGCCAGCTCACCTTTAGGCTCGGGCAATGAGCAGTTCTTC. Residues: CASSPLGSGNEQFF.

This rearrangement joins TRBV7-8 to TRBJ2-1, with 11 bases that match TRBD2. V shed 3 bases and J 5 bases; nucleotides not matched to a gene: 6. Germline V CDR1 and CDR2: SGHVS, FQNEAQ. The CDR3 runs 16 residues. CDR3 in DNA: TGTGCCAGCAGCTTGACGCTAGCGGGAGGACACAATGAGCAGTTCTTC. Translating it yields CASSLTLAGGHNEQFF.

This CDR3 reads CAISPYPGRGNQPQHF. DNA for the CDR3: TGTGCCATCAGTCCTTACCCCGGACGGGGAAATCAGCCCCAGCATTTT. The rearrangement links TRBV10-3 to TRBJ1-5; the D is unclear. CDR1 ENHRY and CDR2 SYGVKD come from the germline V gene. V lost 5 bases and J 4 bases, leaving 18 bases between the germline ends. The CDR3 contains 16 residues.

The chain combines TRBV9 with TRBJ1-5; D unresolved. This CDR3 is 13 amino acids long. Germline V gene lookup returns CDR1 SGDLS and CDR2 YYNGEE. Trimming cost V 4 bases and J 4 bases, with 9 bases left between them. The CDR3 DNA reads TGTGCCAGCAGCCCGACACCGAATCAGCCCCAGCATTTT. This gives the protein CASSPTPNQPQHF.

The CDR3 region has the DNA TGCGCCAGCAGCTCGGGGGAGTACGAGCAGTACTTC. Amino acids: CASSSGEYEQYF. The gene calls are TRBV10-2 and TRBJ2-5, with D possibly TRBD2 on 6 matching bases. The J call may be mistaken, given a closer DNA end match to TRBJ2-7. Germline CDR1 is WSHSY and CDR2 is SAAADI. This CDR3 is built from 12 residues.

V usage is TRBV30 and J usage is TRBJ2-1; 13 bases match TRBD2. CDR3 size: 15 residues. From germline, CDR1 is GTSNPN and CDR2 SVGIG (reference sequence). V was clipped by 4 bases and J by 6 bases; unmatched bases: 6. CDR3 sequence (DNA): TGTGCCTGGACCAAATGGACTAGCGGGAGCAATGAGCAGTTCTTC. Protein: CAWTKWTSGSNEQFF.

The chain has TRBV19 and TRBJ2-3, with D unresolved. CDR3 length equals 14 residues. Germline CDR1 reads LNHDA; CDR2 reads SQIVND (reference sequence). Trimming cost V 6 bases and J 2 bases, with 12 bases left between them. The CDR3, as DNA: TGTGCCAGTAGCCAAGCTGACAACACAGATACGCAGTATTTT. Translated, it gives CASSQADNTDTQYF.

The chain is built from TRBV30 and TRBJ2-7; possibly TRBD2 for D (5 bases). Trimming cost V 0 bases and J 7 bases, with 13 bases left between them. The length of the CDR3 is 13 residues. Germline CDR1 GTSNPN, CDR2 SVGIG (reference sequence). CDR3: CAWSVGAAVEQYF. The CDR3 DNA is TGTGCCTGGAGTGTAGGAGCGGCCGTAGAGCAGTACTTC.

The genes are TRBV18 and TRBJ2-5; 8 nucleotides match TRBD1. Trimming cost V 0 bases and J 5 bases; bases outside gene matches: 8. Germline V gene data show CDR1 as KGHSH and CDR2 as LQKENI. This CDR3 has 16 residues. Here the CDR3 DNA reads TGTGCCAGCTCACCACCGACAGGGGCGCGAAGGGAGACCCAGTACTTC. Residues: CASSPPTGARRETQYF.

The V gene is TRBV5-6, the J gene TRBJ2-7; 8 bases fit TRBD1. The V segment lost 4 bases and the J segment 3 bases; nucleotides outside the gene matches: 12. CDR1 and CDR2 (germline): SGHDT, YYEEEE. This CDR3 has 16 residues. The chain's CDR3 is CASSQYWAGGIYEQYF. In nucleotides, the CDR3 is TGTGCCAGCAGCCAATACTGGGCAGGGGGCATCTACGAGCAGTACTTC. Variable domain in full (rest from reference TRBV5-6 and TRBJ2-7): DAGVTQSPTHLIKTRGQQVTLRCSPKSGHDTVSWYQQALGQGPQFIFQYYEEEERQRGNFPDRFSGHQFPNYSSELNVNALLLGDSALYLCASSQYWAGGIYEQYFGPGTRLTVT.

This CDR3 is CASKPVGLPNTEAFF. Here the CDR3 DNA reads TGTGCCAGCAAACCTGTGGGACTTCCAAACACTGAAGCTTTCTTT. V usage is TRBV7-2 and J usage is TRBJ1-1, with a tentative D call TRBD1 (5 bases). V was trimmed by 7 bases and J by 2 bases, leaving 17 bases between them. Germline lookup yields CDR1 SGHTA and CDR2 FQGNSA. The CDR3 runs 15 residues.

The J gene is TRBJ1-1, the V gene TRBV9; D possibly corresponds to TRBD1 (5 bases). The CDR3 consists of 15 residues. Germline V CDR1 and CDR2: SGDLS, YYNGEE. V dropped 0 bases and J dropped 1 base, with 10 bases sitting between them. The CDR3 spells CASSVELGPNTEAFF. The CDR3 DNA follows: TGTGCCAGCAGCGTAGAGTTGGGGCCGAACACTGAAGCTTTCTTT.

The chain joins TRBV10-3 to TRBJ2-7; 7 bases map to TRBD2. CDR1 is ENHRY and CDR2 is SYGVKD in the germline V gene. The CDR3 has 16 residues. With 3 bases clipped from V and 5 bases from J, the junction kept 13 bases outside the gene matches. The CDR3 here is CAISERAGEPGNEQYF. The CDR3 bases are TGTGCCATCAGTGAAAGGGCGGGAGAACCGGGAAACGAGCAGTACTTC.

V gene TRBV10-2 combines with J gene TRBJ1-6; a possible D gene is TRBD1 (6 bases). This CDR3 has 16 residues. V lost 2 bases to trimming and J lost 7 bases, with 15 bases between them. Germline values: CDR1 WSHSY, CDR2 SAAADI. The CDR3 DNA sequence: TGCGCCAGCAGTGAGGAACAGGGTGCTAGGAATTCACCCCTCCACTTT. Its translation is CASSEEQGARNSPLHF.

J is TRBJ1-1 and V is TRBV30, with a weak D call TRBD1 (6 bases). Trimming pared 4 bases from V and 3 bases from J, leaving 18 bases between. Germline CDR1 and CDR2: GTSNPN and SVGIG (reference sequence). This CDR3 is built from 15 residues. The CDR3 DNA reads TGTGCCTGGACCAGAGGGGGACGCATGGACACTGAAGCTTTCTTT. Protein product: CAWTRGGRMDTEAFF. The complete variable domain, with remaining parts taken from reference TRBV30 and TRBJ1-1, reads SQTIHQWPATLVQPVGSPLSLECTVEGTSNPNLYWYRQAAGRGLQLLFYSVGIGQISSEVPQNLSASRPQDRQFILSSKKLLLSDSGFYLCAWTRGGRMDTEAFFGQGTRLTVV.

The chain joins TRBV5-6 to TRBJ2-3; no firm D call. This CDR3 is 14 amino acids long. Trimming left V 3 bases short and J 4 bases short, with 12 bases between. In germline, CDR1 is SGHDT, CDR2 YYEEEE. The CDR3 loop reads CASSSTDWADTQYF. In DNA form, the CDR3 reads TGTGCCAGCAGCTCAACCGACTGGGCAGATACGCAGTATTTT.

The gene calls are TRBV7-3 and TRBJ1-1, with D hard to call. CDR1 is SGHTA, CDR2 FQGTGA, per germline. V was cut by 5 bases and J by 2 bases, with 9 bases left in between. This CDR3 comprises 13 residues. The CDR3 protein is CASSTTVNTEAFF. The CDR3 DNA reads as TGTGCCAGCAGCACCACAGTTAACACTGAAGCTTTCTTT.

The chain employs TRBV11-2 and TRBJ2-1; D is possibly TRBD2 (6 bases). This CDR3 is built from 16 residues. Germline CDR1 and CDR2: SGHAT and FQNNGV. Trimming shortened V by 5 bases and J by 9 bases, and 23 bases separated the two germline ends. The CDR3 spells CASSRGSGLGSLEQFF. Written as DNA, the CDR3 is TGTGCCAGCAGCCGGGGGTCCGGACTGGGAAGTCTTGAGCAGTTCTTC.